The 23 T cell receptor beta chains in this list originate from one sample, sequenced in a study of blood T cell repertoires in COVID-19. Repertoires were generated with immunoSEQ multiplex PCR, while TCRdb's copy carries only in-frame clones and drops some. Altogether 140,000 to 150,000 clones are present, approximately 90% being singletons, with the ten largest covering about 4.1%. The sequencing input was PBMCs or T cells enriched from blood (not recorded which). All receptors come from a man aged 50 to 59 who had recovered from COVID-19.

This clone was detected only a few times. The chain links TRBV11-3 to TRBJ2-2; 9 bases are a match to TRBD1. Germline-derived CDR1 and CDR2 are SGHNT and YENEEA. Unmatched junction bases numbered 4, after V lost 2 bases and J lost 0 bases. This CDR3 is 17 amino acids long. CDR3 nucleotide sequence: TGTGCCAGCAGCTTACGTGGACAGGGGTCGAACACCGGGGAGCTGTTTTTT. It is translated as CASSLRGQGSNTGELFF. The whole variable domain, filled in from reference TRBV11-3 and TRBJ2-2, reads EAGVVQSPRYKIIEKKQPVAFWCNPISGHNTLYWYLQNLGQGPELLIRYENEEAVDDSQLPKDRFSAERLKGVDSTLKIQPAELGDSAVYLCASSLRGQGSNTGELFFGEGSRLTVL.

This sequence joins TRBV5-1 and TRBJ1-2, with 9 bases aligning to TRBD1. The CDR3 spans 12 residues. After removal of 4 bases from V and 8 bases from J, the junction contained 3 bases not matched to a gene. Germline V gene data show CDR1 as SGHRS and CDR2 as YFSETQ. Here the CDR3 DNA reads TGCGCCAGCAGCGGACAGGGGATCGGCTACACCTTC. Its protein product is CASSGQGIGYTF.

The chain recombines TRBV24-1 with TRBJ1-4; 10 bases are a match to TRBD1. The trim removed 2 bases at V and 7 bases at J, leaving 6 bases unmatched. The germline CDR1 and CDR2 sequences are KGHDR and SFDVKD. This CDR3 is built from 16 residues. In DNA form, the CDR3 reads TGTGCCACCAGTGATTCGACCGGGACAGGGGTTGAAAAACTGTTTTTT. This codes for CATSDSTGTGVEKLFF.

The CDR3: CASSPGTGRADTQYF. The DNA of the CDR3 is TGTGCCAGCAGCCCTGGGACAGGCAGAGCAGATACGCAGTATTTT. The V and J genes are TRBV7-2 and TRBJ2-3, with TRBD1 matching 8 bases. The CDR3 runs to 15 residues. The germline V gene has CDR1 SGHTA and CDR2 FQGNSA. V lost 5 bases and J lost 4; bases outside the gene matches: 8.

The chain joins TRBV28 to TRBJ2-2; 8 positions agree with TRBD2. The CDR3 has 17 amino acids. Trimming cost V 6 bases and J 4 bases; bases outside gene matches: 13. Per the germline V gene, CDR1 is MDHEN and CDR2 is SYDVKM. This chain's CDR3 is CASRSQRGRRGTGELFF. The CDR3 DNA reads TGTGCCAGCAGATCTCAGCGGGGGAGACGGGGCACCGGGGAGCTGTTTTTT. Complete variable domain (other parts from reference TRBV28 and TRBJ2-2): DVKVTQSSRYLVKRTGEKVFLECVQDMDHENMFWYRQDPGLGLRLIYFSYDVKMKEKGDIPEGYSVSREKKERFSLILESASTNQTSMYLCASRSQRGRRGTGELFFGEGSRLTVL.

This chain uses TRBV23-1 with TRBJ1-2; TRBD1 matches at 7 bases. TRBV23-1 qualifies as an ORF whose function is uncertain. The CDR3 runs 17 residues. Trimming removed 2 bases from V and 0 bases from J; junction bases left unmatched: 9. The CDR3 region has the DNA TGCGCCAGCAGTCAAGGAACGGGGACAGCTTCTAACTATGGCTACACCTTC. Protein product: CASSQGTGTASNYGYTF.

The J gene is TRBJ2-7, the V gene TRBV19, with 8 bases lining up with TRBD2. This CDR3 is built from 13 residues. Losses at the gene ends were 7 bases for V and 5 bases for J; bases not matched to a gene: 7. Germline V gene sequence: CDR1 LNHDA, CDR2 SQIVND (reference sequence). The DNA of the CDR3 is TGTGCCAGTACGGGTAGCGGGAAGGACGAGCAGTACTTC. This codes for CASTGSGKDEQYF.

This sequence joins TRBV25-1 and TRBJ2-3, with 9 bases aligning to TRBD2. The CDR3 has 15 residues. Unmatched junction bases numbered 2, after V lost 3 bases and J lost 1 base. The V gene's germline CDR1 is MGHDK and CDR2 SYGVNS. As DNA, the CDR3 is TGTGCCAGCAGTGATAGCGGGAGAGGCACAGATACGCAGTATTTT. It is translated as CASSDSGRGTDTQYF.

The V call is TRBV10-3, the J call TRBJ1-2, with TRBD1 identical over 7 bases. This CDR3 spans 15 amino acids. Germline V lookup: CDR1 ENHRY, CDR2 SYGVKD. Trimming removed 4 bases from V and 3 bases from J; junction bases left unmatched: 8. The CDR3 nucleotides read TGTGCCATCAGTGCCACCGGGACAGCCGACTATGGCTACACCTTC. This gives the protein CAISATGTADYGYTF.

This clone came up a few times. This rearrangement joins TRBV5-4 to TRBJ1-6, with D uncertain. The V gene lost 6 bases and the J gene lost 0 bases, with 10 bases spanning the gap. Germline V gives CDR1 SGHNT, CDR2 YYREEE (reference sequence). The CDR3 runs 15 residues. The CDR3 nucleotides are TGTGCCAGCACCTATTCCGGCTCCTATAATTCACCCCTCCACTTT. Protein product: CASTYSGSYNSPLHF.

In nucleotides, the CDR3 is TGTGCCAGCAACGAGGGACAGGGAATCGACTATGGCTACACCTTC. This sequence encodes CASNEGQGIDYGYTF. The chain uses TRBV7-9 and TRBJ1-2; 9 bases match TRBD1. With 7 bases clipped from V and 3 bases from J, the junction kept 9 bases outside the gene matches. This CDR3 spans 15 amino acids. Germline CDR1 is SEHNR and CDR2 is FQNEAQ (reference sequence). The variable domain in full, with the rest retrieved from reference TRBV7-9 and TRBJ1-2, is DTGVSQNPRHKITKRGQNVTFRCDPISEHNRLYWYRQTLGQGPEFLTYFQNEAQLEKSRLLSDRFSAERPKGSFSTLEIQRTEQGDSAMYLCASNEGQGIDYGYTFGSGTRLTVV.

CDR3 sequence (DNA): TGTGCCAGCAGTTACTCGGACAGCCTAAGGCTCTATGGCTACACCTTC. The encoded protein is CASSYSDSLRLYGYTF. The genes are TRBV6-5 and TRBJ1-2; D may be TRBD1 (6 bases). The CDR3 runs to 16 residues. The V gene lost 0 bases and the J gene lost 4 bases, with 15 bases spanning the gap. CDR1 is MNHEY, CDR2 SVGAGI, per germline.

The chain recombines TRBV19 with TRBJ1-2; D possibly corresponds to TRBD1 (6 bases). The V end lost 3 bases, the J end lost 7 bases, and 18 bases lay between the germline ends. This CDR3 contains 15 residues. Germline-derived CDR1 and CDR2 are LNHDA and SQIVND (reference sequence). The CDR3 DNA reads TGTGCCAGTAGTATTCTCGGACAGAAGGGTCGTGGCTACACCTTC. It translates to CASSILGQKGRGYTF. The full variable domain, completed using reference TRBV19 and TRBJ1-2, is DGGITQSPKYLFRKEGQNVTLSCEQNLNHDAMYWYRQDPGQGLRLIYYSQIVNDFQKGDIAEGYSVSREKKESFPLTVTSAQKNPTAFYLCASSILGQKGRGYTFGSGTRLTVV.

V gene TRBV14 combines with J gene TRBJ1-1; TRBD1 might be the D (6 bases). V shed 1 base and J shed 5 bases, with 11 bases lying between them. The CDR3 runs 14 residues. Per germline, CDR1 SGHDN and CDR2 FVKESK. The CDR3 coding sequence is TGTGCCAGCAGCCAAGTGGGGGGGCTTACTGAAGCTTTCTTT. This codes for CASSQVGGLTEAFF.

This chain links TRBV7-9 with TRBJ1-2, with TRBD1 matching over 8 bases. V dropped 3 bases and J dropped 8; count of bases not matched to a gene: 5. Germline values: CDR1 SEHNR, CDR2 FQNEAQ (reference sequence). This CDR3 region has 13 residues. Here the CDR3 reads CASSFPGGWGYTF. CDR3 nucleotides: TGTGCCAGCAGCTTCCCAGGGGGCTGGGGCTACACCTTC.

This sequence joins TRBV29-1 and TRBJ2-3; TRBD1 might be the D (6 bases). Trimming cost V 1 base and J 3 bases, with 14 bases left between them. Germline V lookup: CDR1 SQVTM, CDR2 ANQGSEA. CDR3 length equals 15 residues. CDR3 sequence (DNA): TGCAGCGTTGAAGGAGGGGGAAGGGGGACAGATACGCAGTATTTT. Amino acids: CSVEGGGRGTDTQYF.

The chain links TRBV14 to TRBJ2-7; TRBD1 aligns across 9 bases. The ends lost 5 bases at V and 2 bases at J; junction bases unmatched: 7. The CDR3 is 15 amino acids. Germline V gene lookup returns CDR1 SGHDN and CDR2 FVKESK. CDR3 sequence: CASSNMRQGAYEQYF. The CDR3 region has the DNA TGTGCCAGCAGCAATATGAGACAGGGGGCCTACGAGCAGTACTTC.

The chain uses TRBV28 and TRBJ1-5; the match to TRBD1 covers 9 bases. The CDR3 is made up of 16 amino acids. The V segment lost 5 bases and the J segment 1 base; nucleotides outside the gene matches: 6. Germline CDR1 is MDHEN and CDR2 is SYDVKM. Written as DNA, the CDR3 is TGTGCCAGCAGTCCACCACAGGGGGCAAGCAATCAGCCCCAGCATTTT. This gives the protein CASSPPQGASNQPQHF.

The chain has TRBV18 and TRBJ1-5; TRBD1 agrees at 9 bases. The V gene end was trimmed by 5 bases and the J gene end by 7 bases; junction bases not matched to a gene: 6. The CDR3 extends over 14 amino acids. The germline V gene encodes CDR1 KGHSH and CDR2 LQKENI. CDR3 sequence: CASSASGQGQPQHF. The CDR3 DNA reads TGTGCCAGCTCAGCTAGCGGACAGGGGCAGCCCCAGCATTTT.

This sequence joins TRBV5-4 and TRBJ2-2, with 7 nucleotides matching TRBD2. The V and J ends lost 7 bases and 4 bases, in that order; junction bases with no gene match: 7. This CDR3 has 14 amino acids. The germline gives CDR1 SGHNT, CDR2 YYREEE (reference sequence). For the CDR3, the DNA is TGTGCCAGCGGACCGGGGGGAGGCACCGGGGAGCTGTTTTTT. Translated, it gives CASGPGGGTGELFF.

J is TRBJ2-6 and V is TRBV7-3, with D unclear. The CDR3 totals 15 residues. V lost 5 bases to trimming and J lost 0 bases, with 8 bases between them. Germline V gene lookup returns CDR1 SGHTA and CDR2 FQGTGA. As DNA, the CDR3 is TGTGCCAGCAGCGCGCAGGCCTCTGGGGCCAACGTCCTGACTTTC. Translated, it gives CASSAQASGANVLTF.

The chain uses TRBV28 and TRBJ1-4; D gene unclear. The germline V and J ends were trimmed by 3 bases and 8 bases, with 13 bases remaining between them. The CDR3 is made up of 14 amino acids. Germline lookup yields CDR1 MDHEN and CDR2 SYDVKM. CDR3 protein: CASSFGGFNEKLFF. In nucleotides, the CDR3 is TGTGCCAGCAGTTTTGGAGGGTTTAACGAAAAACTGTTTTTT.

The chain joins TRBV13 to TRBJ1-1; D remains unclear. The CDR3 is 13 residues long. Trimming removed 5 bases at V and 2 bases at J, with 9 bases between. The germline CDR1 and CDR2 sequences are PRHDT and FYEKMQ (reference sequence). In nucleotides, the CDR3 is TGTGCCAGCAGCCTAAGAACTAACACTGAAGCTTTCTTT. It encodes CASSLRTNTEAFF.